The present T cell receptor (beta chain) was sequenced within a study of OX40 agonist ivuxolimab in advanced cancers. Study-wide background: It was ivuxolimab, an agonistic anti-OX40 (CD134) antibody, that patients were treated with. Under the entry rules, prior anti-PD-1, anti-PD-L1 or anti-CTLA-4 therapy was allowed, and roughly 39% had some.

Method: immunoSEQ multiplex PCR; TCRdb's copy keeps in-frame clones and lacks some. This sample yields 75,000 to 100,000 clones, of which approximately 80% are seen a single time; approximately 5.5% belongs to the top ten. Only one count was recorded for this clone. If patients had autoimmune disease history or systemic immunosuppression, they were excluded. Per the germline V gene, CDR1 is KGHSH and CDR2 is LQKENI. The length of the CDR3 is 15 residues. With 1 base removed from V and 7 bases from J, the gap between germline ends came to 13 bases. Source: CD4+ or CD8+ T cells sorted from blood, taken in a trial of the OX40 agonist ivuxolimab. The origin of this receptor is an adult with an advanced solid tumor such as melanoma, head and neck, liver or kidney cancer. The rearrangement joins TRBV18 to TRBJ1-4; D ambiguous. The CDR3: CASSPRSSLGEKLFF. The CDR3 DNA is TGTGCCAGCTCACCACGTTCCAGCCTCGGTGAAAAACTGTTTTTT.